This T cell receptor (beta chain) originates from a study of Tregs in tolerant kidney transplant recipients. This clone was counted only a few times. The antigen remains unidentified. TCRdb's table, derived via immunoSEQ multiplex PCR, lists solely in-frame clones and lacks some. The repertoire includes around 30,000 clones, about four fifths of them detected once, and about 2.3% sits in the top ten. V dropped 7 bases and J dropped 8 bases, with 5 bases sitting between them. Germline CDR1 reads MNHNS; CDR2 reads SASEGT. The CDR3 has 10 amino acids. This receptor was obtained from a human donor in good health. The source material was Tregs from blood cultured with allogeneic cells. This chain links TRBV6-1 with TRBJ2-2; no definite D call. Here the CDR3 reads CASKRGELFF. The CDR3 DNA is TGTGCCAGCAAGAGGGGGGAGCTGTTTTTT.